This TCR beta chain was obtained from a study of T cell repertoires in cytomegalovirus infection. Using its own MiXCR run on the reads, TCRdb lists one record per CDR3 protein. This table has some 200,000 distinct CDR3 sequences, around 40% appearing once. As concerns this clonotype: Its matching antigen is unknown.

V gave up 8 bases and J gave up 1 base, with 17 bases separating them. CDR1 SEHNR and CDR2 FQNEAQ come from the germline V gene (reference sequence). The CDR3 contains 15 residues. The TCR originated in a human donor in good health (CMV status not recorded). Some clones in this sample may be carry-over from other donors' samples. J is TRBJ1-1 and V is TRBV7-9; D remains ambiguous. This material consisted of CD8+ T cells from cultured PBMCs, taken from culture after CMV antigen stimulation. CDR3 DNA sequence: TGTGCCAGCGAGGCCTGGGCCAGTAGGAACACTGAAGCTTTCTTT. Translated, it gives CASEAWASRNTEAFF.